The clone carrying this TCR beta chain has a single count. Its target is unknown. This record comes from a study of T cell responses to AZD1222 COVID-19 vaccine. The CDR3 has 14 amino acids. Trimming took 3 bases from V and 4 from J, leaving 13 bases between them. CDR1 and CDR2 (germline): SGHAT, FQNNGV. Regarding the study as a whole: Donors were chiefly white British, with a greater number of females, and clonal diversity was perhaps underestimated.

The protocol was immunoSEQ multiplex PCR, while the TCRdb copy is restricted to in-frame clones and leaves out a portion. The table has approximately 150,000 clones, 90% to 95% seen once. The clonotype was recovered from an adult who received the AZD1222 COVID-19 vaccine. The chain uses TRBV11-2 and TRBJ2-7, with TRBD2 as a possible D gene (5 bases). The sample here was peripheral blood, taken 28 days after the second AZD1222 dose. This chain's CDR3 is CASSFGVDVYEQYF. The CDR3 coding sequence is TGTGCCAGCAGCTTCGGGGTTGACGTGTACGAGCAGTACTTC.